Listed below are T cell receptor beta chains from one sample, sequenced in a study of shared clonotypes between healthy human individuals. TCRdb's table, derived via immunoSEQ multiplex PCR, lists solely in-frame clones and lacks some. The sample has around 1.6 million clones; about 98% are singletons. Sequencing used naive CD4+ T cells sorted from blood. All receptors derive from a man younger than 40 in good health. Each CDR3 is given with its conserved first and last residue. The D gene is left open where the match is weak.

j_gene: TRBJ2-7
d_gene: -
v_gene: TRBV6-1
CDR3aa: CASSENEYEQYF
CDR3nt: TGTGCCAGCAGTGAAAATGAATACGAGCAGTACTTC

j_gene: TRBJ1-4
d_gene: -
v_gene: TRBV5-1
CDR3aa: CASSLSGRDEKLFF
CDR3nt: TGCGCCAGCAGCTTGAGCGGGAGGGATGAAAAACTGTTTTTT

j_gene: TRBJ2-3
d_gene: TRBD2
v_gene: TRBV19
CDR3aa: CASKRTSGSFGTDTQYF
CDR3nt: TGTGCCAGTAAGCGGACTAGCGGGAGTTTTGGCACAGATACGCAGTATTTT

j_gene: TRBJ2-1
d_gene: TRBD2
v_gene: TRBV7-6
CDR3aa: CASSVEEREGPNEQFF
CDR3nt: TGTGCCAGCAGCGTCGAAGAGCGGGAGGGCCCCAATGAGCAGTTCTTC

j_gene: TRBJ1-1
d_gene: -
v_gene: TRBV7-8
CDR3aa: CASSPSRIRSGEPKAFF
CDR3nt: TGTGCCAGCAGCCCATCAAGAATCCGGAGTGGGGAGCCGAAGGCTTTCTTT

j_gene: TRBJ1-5
d_gene: -
v_gene: TRBV5-4
CDR3aa: CASSLGGADQPQHF
CDR3nt: TGTGCCAGCAGCTTGGGAGGGGCTGATCAGCCCCAGCATTTT

j_gene: TRBJ2-3
d_gene: TRBD2
v_gene: TRBV5-4
CDR3aa: CASSLGLAGTDTQYF
CDR3nt: TGTGCCAGCAGCTTAGGACTAGCGGGCACAGATACGCAGTATTTT

j_gene: TRBJ2-7
d_gene: -
v_gene: TRBV5-1
CDR3aa: CASSTQPQNEQYF
CDR3nt: TGCGCCAGCAGCACACAACCTCAAAACGAGCAGTACTTC

j_gene: TRBJ2-7
d_gene: TRBD1
v_gene: TRBV6-9
CDR3aa: CARTSGTGFFEQYF
CDR3nt: TGTGCCAGGACGTCTGGGACAGGGTTTTTCGAGCAGTACTTC

j_gene: TRBJ2-7
d_gene: -
v_gene: TRBV5-4
CDR3aa: CASSLVSQGNYEQYF
CDR3nt: TGTGCCAGCAGCTTGGTTAGCCAGGGGAATTACGAGCAGTACTTC

j_gene: TRBJ2-7
d_gene: TRBD1
v_gene: TRBV2
CDR3aa: CASSRQGKSSYEQYF
CDR3nt: TGTGCCAGCAGCAGACAGGGGAAGAGCTCCTACGAGCAGTACTTC

j_gene: TRBJ2-7
d_gene: -
v_gene: TRBV11-2
CDR3aa: CASSLSQYSSYEQYF
CDR3nt: TGTGCCAGCAGCTTGTCGCAGTACAGCTCCTACGAGCAGTACTTC

j_gene: TRBJ1-1
d_gene: -
v_gene: TRBV29-1
CDR3aa: CSVEEGRNTEAFF
CDR3nt: TGCAGCGTTGAAGAGGGGAGAAACACTGAAGCTTTCTTT

j_gene: TRBJ2-1
d_gene: -
v_gene: TRBV9
CDR3aa: CASSIGQPYNEQFF
CDR3nt: TGTGCCAGCAGCATTGGGCAACCCTACAATGAGCAGTTCTTC

j_gene: TRBJ2-3
d_gene: -
v_gene: TRBV5-4
CDR3aa: CASSPPVGTDTQYF
CDR3nt: TGTGCCAGCAGCCCCCCCGTGGGCACAGATACGCAGTATTTT

j_gene: TRBJ2-7
d_gene: -
v_gene: TRBV20-1
CDR3aa: CSGDNTYEQYF
CDR3nt: TGCAGTGGGGACAACACCTACGAGCAGTACTTC

j_gene: TRBJ2-2
d_gene: -
v_gene: TRBV28
CDR3aa: CASSPPGGLGTGELFF
CDR3nt: TGTGCCAGCAGTCCCCCGGGGGGCCTAGGGACCGGGGAGCTGTTTTTT

j_gene: TRBJ2-3
d_gene: -
v_gene: TRBV7-2
CDR3aa: CASSSRDSTDTQYF
CDR3nt: TGTGCCAGCAGCTCCCGGGACAGCACAGATACGCAGTATTTT

j_gene: TRBJ2-1
d_gene: TRBD2
v_gene: TRBV19
CDR3aa: CASSSLGTSGRKDEQFF
CDR3nt: TGTGCCAGTAGCAGCCTCGGGACTAGCGGGAGAAAGGATGAGCAGTTCTTC

j_gene: TRBJ1-1
d_gene: -
v_gene: TRBV30
CDR3aa: CAWIGGEAFF
CDR3nt: TGTGCCTGGATAGGGGGGGAAGCTTTCTTT

j_gene: TRBJ2-1
d_gene: -
v_gene: TRBV27
CDR3aa: CASSRGRDNEQFF
CDR3nt: TGTGCCAGCAGTCGAGGTAGAGACAATGAGCAGTTCTTC

j_gene: TRBJ2-7
d_gene: TRBD1
v_gene: TRBV6-5
CDR3aa: CASSAPLGQGEQYF
CDR3nt: TGTGCCAGCAGTGCCCCCCTCGGACAGGGCGAGCAGTACTTC

j_gene: TRBJ2-7
d_gene: -
v_gene: TRBV5-1
CDR3aa: CASSFDRTYEQYF
CDR3nt: TGCGCCAGCAGCTTCGACAGGACCTACGAGCAGTACTTC

j_gene: TRBJ2-5
d_gene: -
v_gene: TRBV20-1
CDR3aa: CSALGSETQYF
CDR3nt: TGCAGTGCTCTTGGCTCGGAGACCCAGTACTTC

j_gene: TRBJ2-6
d_gene: -
v_gene: TRBV5-6
CDR3aa: CASSFKIRTISGANVLTF
CDR3nt: TGTGCCAGCAGCTTCAAAATTAGGACTATCTCTGGGGCCAACGTCCTGACTTTC

j_gene: TRBJ1-2
d_gene: -
v_gene: TRBV7-8
CDR3aa: CASSLVPGKNYGYTF
CDR3nt: TGTGCCAGCAGCTTAGTTCCCGGGAAGAACTATGGCTACACCTTC

j_gene: TRBJ2-2
d_gene: -
v_gene: TRBV5-1
CDR3aa: CASGPSGTRHANTGELFF
CDR3nt: TGCGCCAGCGGCCCCTCCGGGACAAGGCACGCGAACACCGGGGAGCTGTTTTTT

j_gene: TRBJ2-7
d_gene: -
v_gene: TRBV7-7
CDR3aa: CASSFWDGYEQYF
CDR3nt: TGTGCCAGCAGCTTTTGGGACGGCTACGAGCAGTACTTC

j_gene: TRBJ2-7
d_gene: TRBD1
v_gene: TRBV5-1
CDR3aa: CASNTGTGSSYEQYF
CDR3nt: TGCGCCAGCAATACCGGGACAGGGAGCTCCTACGAGCAGTACTTC

j_gene: TRBJ2-2
d_gene: -
v_gene: TRBV10-3
CDR3aa: CAITVQINTGELFF
CDR3nt: TGTGCCATCACAGTACAGATTAACACCGGGGAGCTGTTTTTT

j_gene: TRBJ1-1
d_gene: -
v_gene: TRBV9
CDR3aa: CASSAGPHDAEAFF
CDR3nt: TGTGCCAGCAGCGCGGGACCCCACGATGCTGAAGCTTTCTTT

j_gene: TRBJ2-1
d_gene: -
v_gene: TRBV5-1
CDR3aa: CASSLESYNEQFF
CDR3nt: TGCGCCAGCAGCTTGGAGAGCTACAATGAGCAGTTCTTC

j_gene: TRBJ1-4
d_gene: -
v_gene: TRBV7-2
CDR3aa: CASSFGRTNEKLFF
CDR3nt: TGTGCCAGCAGCTTCGGCAGGACTAATGAAAAACTGTTTTTT

j_gene: TRBJ2-5
d_gene: TRBD1
v_gene: TRBV19
CDR3aa: CASSTPGTAYQETQYF
CDR3nt: TGTGCCAGTAGTACCCCAGGGACAGCTTACCAAGAGACCCAGTACTTC

j_gene: TRBJ1-4
d_gene: -
v_gene: TRBV7-2
CDR3aa: CASRGKGVEKLFF
CDR3nt: TGTGCCAGCAGAGGGAAAGGGGTGGAAAAACTGTTTTTT

j_gene: TRBJ1-1
d_gene: TRBD1
v_gene: TRBV7-2
CDR3aa: CAGGTGTGGTEAFF
CDR3nt: TGTGCCGGAGGGACAGGGACGGGGGGCACTGAAGCTTTCTTT

j_gene: TRBJ1-3
d_gene: -
v_gene: TRBV5-6
CDR3aa: CASSFLVNGNTIYF
CDR3nt: TGTGCCAGCAGCTTCCTTGTGAATGGAAACACCATATATTTT

j_gene: TRBJ2-7
d_gene: -
v_gene: TRBV5-4
CDR3aa: CASSATISSFPYEQYF
CDR3nt: TGTGCCAGCAGCGCCACTATCTCTAGTTTCCCCTACGAGCAGTACTTC

j_gene: TRBJ2-7
d_gene: TRBD2
v_gene: TRBV5-1
CDR3aa: CASSPGLAGGLPNEQYF
CDR3nt: TGCGCCAGCAGCCCGGGACTAGCGGGAGGCCTCCCCAACGAGCAGTACTTC

j_gene: TRBJ2-2
d_gene: TRBD2
v_gene: TRBV4-3
CDR3aa: CASSQETSRNTGELFF
CDR3nt: TGCGCCAGCAGCCAGGAGACTAGCAGGAACACCGGGGAGCTGTTTTTT

j_gene: TRBJ2-7
d_gene: -
v_gene: TRBV11-3
CDR3aa: CASSPGCRTAYEQYF
CDR3nt: TGTGCCAGCAGCCCTGGGTGTAGGACAGCCTACGAGCAGTACTTC

j_gene: TRBJ2-3
d_gene: -
v_gene: TRBV18
CDR3aa: CASSPYASLGFADTQYF
CDR3nt: TGTGCCAGCTCACCGTACGCCAGCTTAGGGTTTGCAGATACGCAGTATTTT

j_gene: TRBJ1-4
d_gene: -
v_gene: TRBV25-1
CDR3aa: CASSEGRRAFLFF
CDR3nt: TGTGCCAGCAGTGAAGGGAGAAGGGCTTTCCTGTTTTTT